A single sample is the source of the 21 T cell receptor beta chains below, sequenced in a study of T cell responses to AZD1222 COVID-19 vaccine. Generated by immunoSEQ multiplex PCR, the TCRdb table keeps only in-frame clones and is missing some. Among fewer than 200,000 clones, around nine tenths were seen once, and the ten largest hold 3.6%. Sample: peripheral blood, taken 28 days after the second dose of the MenACWY control vaccine. Receptors originate from an adult who received the MenACWY meningococcal vaccine as a control.

The gene calls are TRBV7-3 and TRBJ2-1; D tentatively fits TRBD1 or TRBD2 (5 bases each). The ends were cut back, 1 base at V and 3 bases at J, with 13 bases in the middle. CDR1 is SGHTA and CDR2 is FQGTGA in the germline V gene. CDR3 length equals 16 residues. CDR3 sequence (DNA): TGTGCCAGCAGCTTAAGAGGGGTGGGAGTCTACAATGAGCAGTTCTTC. Translated, it gives CASSLRGVGVYNEQFF.

This clone was detected a few times. The V call is TRBV6-4, the J call TRBJ2-7, with 8 bases matching TRBD2. Losses at the gene ends were 4 bases for V and 0 bases for J; bases not matched to a gene: 5. CDR3 length: 15 residues. Per the germline V gene, CDR1 is MRHNA and CDR2 is SNTAGT. As DNA, the CDR3 is TGTGCCAGCAGTGCAGGAAGCGGGAGCTCCTACGAGCAGTACTTC. Its protein product is CASSAGSGSSYEQYF.

This clone showed up just a few times. CDR3 residues: CASGLGTSGRAVNEQFF. The CDR3 DNA follows: TGTGCTAGTGGTTTGGGGACTAGCGGGAGGGCCGTTAATGAGCAGTTCTTC. The rearrangement uses TRBV12-5 and TRBJ2-1, with 15 bases that match TRBD2. Germline V gene data show CDR1 as LGHNT and CDR2 as FRNRAP. The trim removed 1 base at V and 7 bases at J, leaving 5 bases unmatched. This CDR3 contains 17 residues.

The genes are TRBV25-1 and TRBJ1-1; D is uncertain. V was cut by 10 bases and J by 1 base, with 13 bases left in between. This CDR3 has 13 residues. CDR1 is MGHDK, CDR2 SYGVNS, per germline. The CDR3 reads CATSDSGNTEAFF. CDR3 coding DNA: TGTGCCACCTCCGACTCGGGGAACACTGAAGCTTTCTTT. The full variable domain, its missing parts supplied by reference TRBV25-1 and TRBJ1-1, is EADIYQTPRYLVIGTGKKITLECSQTMGHDKMYWYQQDPGMELHLIHYSYGVNSTEKGDLSSESTVSRIRTEHFPLTLESARPSHTSQYLCATSDSGNTEAFFGQGTRLTVV.

The chain joins TRBV11-2 to TRBJ1-1; D not resolved. Germline CDR1 and CDR2: SGHAT and FQNNGV. V was pared by 4 bases and J by 4 bases, with 10 bases between. This CDR3 is 13 amino acids long. The CDR3 DNA sequence: TGTGCCAGCAGCTCGGGCAGGATCACTGAAGCTTTCTTT. The encoded protein is CASSSGRITEAFF.

Only one count was recorded for this clone. The chain is built from TRBV19 and TRBJ2-5; D not resolved. Trimming removed 6 bases from V and 6 bases from J, with 8 bases in between. This CDR3 comprises 11 residues. Germline lookup yields CDR1 LNHDA and CDR2 SQIVND (reference sequence). Here the CDR3 DNA reads TGTGCCAGTAGCACAACTCAGACCCAGTACTTC. Protein: CASSTTQTQYF.

J is TRBJ1-1 and V is TRBV14; the D gene is possibly TRBD1 (5 bases). Trimming pared 4 bases from V and 0 bases from J, leaving 18 bases between. The CDR3 is made up of 17 amino acids. The germline V gene encodes CDR1 SGHDN and CDR2 FVKESK. Here the CDR3 reads CASSLEGRISMNTEAFF. The DNA for the CDR3 is TGTGCCAGCAGCCTCGAGGGGCGAATCTCCATGAACACTGAAGCTTTCTTT.

This CDR3 is CASSLEGDTGELFF. In DNA form, the CDR3 reads TGCGCCAGCAGCTTGGAGGGAGACACCGGGGAGCTGTTTTTT. V usage is TRBV5-1 and J usage is TRBJ2-2, with D maybe TRBD2 (5 bases). CDR1 is SGHRS and CDR2 is YFSETQ in the germline V gene. Trimming stripped 0 bases from V and 3 bases from J, with 6 bases between. CDR3 size: 14 residues. Variable domain in full (rest from reference TRBV5-1 and TRBJ2-2): KAGVTQTPRYLIKTRGQQVTLSCSPISGHRSVSWYQQTPGQGLQFLFEYFSETQRNKGNFPGRFSGRQFSNSRSEMNVSTLELGDSALYLCASSLEGDTGELFFGEGSRLTVL.

This clone was found a few times. The V gene is TRBV14, the J gene TRBJ1-4, with unresolved D. CDR1 and CDR2 (germline): SGHDN, FVKESK. V dropped 0 bases and J dropped 6 bases, with 11 bases sitting between them. The CDR3 has 15 amino acids. CDR3 in DNA: TGTGCCAGCAGCCAAGATGTGATAGGAGATGAAAAACTGTTTTTT. Translating gives CASSQDVIGDEKLFF.

The chain is built from TRBV7-8 and TRBJ1-5; D perhaps matches TRBD1 (5 bases). Trimming took 5 bases from V and 2 from J, leaving 13 bases between them. CDR1 and CDR2 from the germline V gene are SGHVS and FQNEAQ. The CDR3 runs to 15 residues. The CDR3 is CASSPPGRGNQPQHF. The CDR3 nucleotides are TGTGCCAGCAGCCCACCGGGACGGGGCAATCAGCCCCAGCATTTT.

This clone was recorded once. The V call is TRBV6-5, the J call TRBJ2-7; 9 positions agree with TRBD2. The V gene's germline CDR1 is MNHEY and CDR2 SVGAGI. The J segment lost 6 bases and the V segment lost 5 bases, leaving 8 bases of the junction unmatched. This CDR3 region has 14 residues. Here the CDR3 reads CASSIPGLASEQYF. DNA of the CDR3: TGTGCCAGCAGTATACCGGGACTAGCATCCGAGCAGTACTTC.

The chain employs TRBV27 and TRBJ1-2, with 10 positions matching TRBD1. V trimming: 4 bases; J trimming: 3 bases; junction bases outside the gene matches: 11. The CDR3 has 17 residues. Germline assignment: CDR1 MNHEY and CDR2 SMNVEV (reference sequence). DNA of the CDR3: TGTGCCAGCAGTTCCGGGACAGGGGTTCAGAGTCACTATGGCTACACCTTC. Its protein is CASSSGTGVQSHYGYTF.

The CDR3 loop reads CASSPTQGQNTEAFF. The CDR3 DNA is TGCGCCAGCAGCCCTACCCAGGGCCAGAACACTGAAGCTTTCTTT. The rearrangement uses TRBV5-1 and TRBJ1-1, with a tentative D call TRBD1 (5 bases). V was cut by 4 bases and J by 1 base, with 14 bases left in between. This CDR3 has 15 residues. The germline V gene has CDR1 SGHRS and CDR2 YFSETQ.

The chain employs TRBV15 and TRBJ2-5; D may be TRBD1 (5 bases). The germline V gene encodes CDR1 LNHNV and CDR2 YYDKDF (reference sequence). V dropped 5 bases and J dropped 0 bases, with 16 bases sitting between them. The CDR3 consists of 16 residues. The CDR3 DNA reads TGTGCCACCAGCCGCCCCTTTACAGGCTACCAAGAGACCCAGTACTTC. This encodes CATSRPFTGYQETQYF.

This clone was seen a few times. The V and J genes are TRBV28 and TRBJ1-4, with D unresolved. Trimming stripped 2 bases from V and 4 bases from J, with 8 bases between. CDR1 is MDHEN, CDR2 SYDVKM, per germline. CDR3 length: 14 amino acids. Here the CDR3 reads CASSLRVINEKLFF. In DNA, the CDR3 is TGTGCCAGCAGTTTAAGAGTGATTAATGAAAAACTGTTTTTT.

As to this clone: A read error may produce the germline difference seen at one junction end. This chain connects TRBV7-2 to TRBJ2-2, with 10 bases lining up with TRBD2. CDR1 and CDR2 from the germline V gene are SGHTA and FQGNSA. This CDR3 spans 18 amino acids. CDR3 bases: TGTGCCAGCAGCTTAGTATGGACTAGCGGAGCGAACGCCGGGGAGCTGTTTTTT. Translated: CASSLVWTSGANAGELFF. Drawing the rest from reference TRBV7-2 and TRBJ2-2, the complete variable domain is GAGVSQSPSNKVTEKGKDVELRCDPISGHTALYWYRQSLGQGLEFLIYFQGNSAPDKSGLPSDRFSAERTGGSVSTLTIQRTQQEDSAVYLCASSLVWTSGANAGELFFGEGSRLTVL.

This clone appeared a single time. The chain is built from TRBV19 and TRBJ1-2; TRBD1 matches 10 bases. This CDR3 is 14 amino acids long. Germline-derived CDR1 and CDR2 are LNHDA and SQIVND (reference sequence). The V segment lost 6 bases and the J segment 5 bases; nucleotides outside the gene matches: 6. CDR3 DNA sequence: TGTGCCAGTAGCAGGGACAGGGGTGTATATGGCTACACCTTC. Residues: CASSRDRGVYGYTF.

This chain connects TRBV18 to TRBJ1-1, with D tentatively TRBD1 (6 bases). The CDR3 has 14 residues. CDR1 is KGHSH and CDR2 is LQKENI in the germline V gene. Trimming shortened V by 5 bases and J by 0 bases, and 10 bases separated the two germline ends. The CDR3 coding sequence is TGTGCCAGCTCAAGTAGGGGGGTGAACACTGAAGCTTTCTTT. Encoded protein: CASSSRGVNTEAFF.

The chain carries TRBV7-6 and TRBJ2-2; D is undetermined. CDR3 size: 11 residues. V was cut by 7 bases and J by 5 bases, with 5 bases left in between. Germline V gene sequence: CDR1 SGHVS, CDR2 FNYEAQ. In nucleotides, the CDR3 is TGTGCCAGCACCCGGACCGGGGAGCTGTTTTTT. It yields the protein CASTRTGELFF.

The gene calls are TRBV10-3 and TRBJ2-2; 7 nucleotides align to TRBD2. The CDR3 consists of 14 residues. CDR1 is ENHRY and CDR2 is SYGVKD in the germline V gene. With V trimmed by 6 bases and J by 6 bases, 7 bases remained unmatched. The CDR3 sequence: CAIRAGRDAGELFF. The CDR3 DNA follows: TGTGCCATCAGGGCAGGGAGGGATGCCGGGGAGCTGTTTTTT.

This chain joins TRBV28 and TRBJ2-2; possible D gene TRBD1, 6 bases. The CDR3 totals 16 residues. Per germline, CDR1 MDHEN and CDR2 SYDVKM. Trimming shortened V by 6 bases and J by 5 bases, and 19 bases separated the two germline ends. The CDR3 coding sequence is TGTGCCAGCAGCCCCGGACAGTTACCTGGGACCGGGGAGCTGTTTTTT. Protein sequence: CASSPGQLPGTGELFF.